The TCR beta chain under discussion was sequenced for a study of breast tumors, draining lymph nodes, adjacent tissues. Axillary draining lymph nodes of breast cancer patients supplied the node samples. This clonotype was observed at least ten times. It may be a read error: a sequence one base away is much more abundant. The germline gives CDR1 DFQATT, CDR2 SNEGSKA (reference sequence). The CDR3 covers 12 residues. TCRdb redid the calling of the multiplex PCR reads with MiXCR, one entry per CDR3 protein. The table includes fewer than 200,000 distinct CDR3 sequences, around a third detected once. The receptor was derived from a female donor with breast cancer. Some clones in this sample may be carry-over from other donors' samples. The sequencing input was axillary lymph node tissue. V is TRBV20-1 and J is TRBJ2-1; D is perhaps TRBD1 (5 bases). The CDR3 protein is CSVRPQGNEPFF. The CDR3 DNA is TGCAGTGTTCGCCCCCAGGGCAATGAGCCGTTCTTC.